This T cell receptor beta chain emerged from a study of T cell repertoires and HLA-DP antigens. Produced via immunoSEQ multiplex PCR; TCRdb's table is partial and in-frame only. The sample carries around 100,000 clones, approximately 92% recorded once. On this clone itself: The antigen is undetermined.

Untouched CD4+ T cells were isolated by negative selection, averaging about 98% purity. The germline gives CDR1 SNHLY, CDR2 FYNNEI. The CDR3 consists of 11 residues. The V and J ends lost 4 bases and 5 bases respectively, with 5 bases between them. The TCR originated in a young woman in good health and CMV-seronegative. Material: CD4+ T cells from PBMCs. V usage is TRBV2 and J usage is TRBJ2-5; no firm D call. CDR3 protein: CASSGKETQYF. In nucleotides, the CDR3 is TGTGCCAGCAGTGGGAAGGAGACCCAGTACTTC.